The source of this T cell receptor beta chain is a study of T cell repertoires in cytomegalovirus infection. Study at large: Public signatures in TCR beta pointed to CMV infection and matching HLA type. General study findings and limits: Carriage of CMV together with the relevant HLA was identifiable through cumulative public TCR beta family frequency. Across the ex vivo response, the dominant clonotypes were HLA-C-restricted CMV-specific TCR beta clonotypes.

Germline CDR1 is SQVTM and CDR2 is ANQGSEA. Between the trimmed V and J ends, which lost 2 bases and 6 bases, there was a span of 13 bases. The CDR3 length is 13 residues. TCRdb redid the calling of the reads with MiXCR, one entry per CDR3 protein. The sample gives about 260,000 distinct CDR3 sequences, 12% to 15% of which show up once; around 9.5% is in the top ten. This clonotype was counted a few times. Its specificity is unknown. Sequenced sample: PBMCs. The sequence was obtained from a human donor in good health (CMV status not recorded). Some clones in this sample may be carry-over from other donors' samples. V is TRBV29-1 and J is TRBJ1-1; D possibly corresponds to TRBD1 (5 bases). For the CDR3, the DNA is TGCAGCGTTGAAAATGGGGGGAGGGCTGAAGCTTTCTTT. Protein sequence: CSVENGGRAEAFF.